The present T cell receptor beta chain was sequenced within a study of breast tumors, draining lymph nodes, adjacent tissues. In TCRdb, the multiplex PCR reads were re-called with MiXCR into one record per CDR3 protein. The table records approximately 300,000 distinct CDR3 sequences, around 30% of them present only once. Germline CDR1 is SGHVS and CDR2 is FQNEAQ. V trimming: 4 bases; J trimming: 7 bases; junction bases outside the gene matches: 11. The CDR3 length is 16 residues. Whole-study findings and limits: Compared with lymph nodes, tumors were less diverse; compared with nontumor tissue, more. Compared with basal-like, luminal-like tumors shared significantly more repertoire with nontumor tissue. The data were judged consistent with most tumor T cells coming from lymph node and expanding in tumor.

This clonotype was found many times. Its specificity is not known. Axillary draining lymph nodes of breast cancer patients supplied the node samples. The TCR comes from a female donor with breast cancer. Some clones in this sample may be carry-over from other donors' samples. Sequenced input: axillary lymph node tissue. The chain uses TRBV7-8 and TRBJ2-1; 9 bases are shared with TRBD2. The CDR3 region has the DNA TGTGCCAGCAGCTCCCAGGAGGCGGGAGGGTGGAATGAGCAGTTCTTC. It yields the protein CASSSQEAGGWNEQFF.